A selection of T cell receptor beta chains follows, all from one sample in a study of blood T cell repertoires in COVID-19. Sequencing was performed with immunoSEQ multiplex PCR; in TCRdb, only in-frame clones are kept and a portion is missing. The sample has some 320,000 clones, about 90% seen once. The sample was PBMCs or T cells enriched from blood (not recorded which). These receptors came from a woman between 25 and 40 years old who had recovered from COVID-19. The CDR3 runs from the conserved cysteine through the conserved F or W. The D gene is left open where the match is weak. Expanded clones get a size class; other rows say once, few or many, or leave the size out.

D gene	clone size	V gene	J gene	CDR3 DNA	CDR3 protein
TRBD1	-	TRBV30	TRBJ1-6	TGTGCCTGGACAGGGGGCTTGAATTCACCCCTCCACTTT	CAWTGGLNSPLHF
-	-	TRBV5-1	TRBJ2-7	TGCGCCAGCAGCTTGTTCAGCGTGTCCGGGGAGCAGTACTTC	CASSLFSVSGEQYF
-	-	TRBV15	TRBJ1-3	TGTGCCACCAGCAGAGATAGGAGGGAAAGCTCTGGAAACACCATATATTTT	CATSRDRRESSGNTIYF
-	-	TRBV4-3	TRBJ2-3	TGCGCCAGCAGCCAAGATCCGGCTAGCCGAAGTACGCAGTATTTT	CASSQDPASRSTQYF
-	-	TRBV16	TRBJ1-5	TGTGCCAGCAGCCCCGCGGACAGTCATCAGCCCCAGCATTTT	CASSPADSHQPQHF
-	-	TRBV5-4	TRBJ2-7	TGTGCCAGCAGCCGAGGAGGACAGAAATACGAGCAGTACTTC	CASSRGGQKYEQYF
-	-	TRBV6-2/TRBV6-3	TRBJ1-5	TGTGCCAGCAGCGAACCGGGGGGAACGAGGCAGCCCCAGCATTTT	CASSEPGGTRQPQHF
TRBD2	-	TRBV9	TRBJ2-7	TGTGCCAGCAGCCCAGGGACTAGCGGGGGGGTGTCCTACGAGCAGTACTTC	CASSPGTSGGVSYEQYF
-	-	TRBV5-1	TRBJ2-5	TGCGCCAGCAGCCCCGGAGGGGGGGCGGGGGAGACCCAGTACTTC	CASSPGGGAGETQYF
-	-	TRBV9	TRBJ1-2	TGTGCCAGCAGAACAACAGGGAAAGGCTACACCTTC	CASRTTGKGYTF
TRBD2	-	TRBV7-2	TRBJ2-4	TGTGCCAGCAGCTTGGCCTCTAGCGGGGGGGCGTGGAACATTCAGTACTTC	CASSLASSGGAWNIQYF
TRBD1	-	TRBV19	TRBJ1-5	TGTGCCAGTAGTTTCCTCCAGGGACAGGGCAGCAATCAGCCCCAGCATTTT	CASSFLQGQGSNQPQHF
-	-	TRBV9	TRBJ1-6	TGTGCCAGCAGCGTAGTAGGGACAAATTCACCCCTCCACTTT	CASSVVGTNSPLHF
TRBD1	-	TRBV2	TRBJ1-1	TGTGCCAGCAGTCCACCGACAGGGGTGGGGAACACTGAAGCTTTCTTT	CASSPPTGVGNTEAFF
TRBD1	-	TRBV4-1	TRBJ1-2	TGCGCCAGCAGCACCCGACAGGGCTGGGATGATGGCTACACCTTC	CASSTRQGWDDGYTF
-	-	TRBV11-2	TRBJ2-7	TGTGCCAGCAGCTTACAGCCCGGGGTATCCTACGAGCAGTACTTC	CASSLQPGVSYEQYF
TRBD1	-	TRBV19	TRBJ1-1	TGTGCCAGTAGTATCGACAGGGCTACTGAAGCTTTCTTT	CASSIDRATEAFF
-	once	TRBV9	TRBJ2-2	TGTGCCAGCAACCGAAAGGGGTCGGGCCGAGTCACCGGGGAGCTGTTTTTT	CASNRKGSGRVTGELFF
-	-	TRBV6-5	TRBJ2-5	TGTGCCAGCAGCGGGATCTCAGGAGGAGAGACCCAGTACTTC	CASSGISGGETQYF
TRBD1	-	TRBV5-1	TRBJ2-7	TGCGCCAGCAGCCGCGGACAGGGAGAACCCTACGAGCAGTACTTC	CASSRGQGEPYEQYF
-	-	TRBV19	TRBJ1-2	TGTGCCAGCGGGACTCTTTCCTATGGCTACACCTTC	CASGTLSYGYTF
-	-	TRBV7-2	TRBJ2-3	TGTGCCAGCAGCCTCGGCCCGGGGGATACGCAGTATTTT	CASSLGPGDTQYF
TRBD2	-	TRBV4-2	TRBJ2-1	TGTGCCAGCAGCCAAGAACGGCTAGCGGACTACAATGAGCAGTTCTTC	CASSQERLADYNEQFF
TRBD1	-	TRBV2	TRBJ2-1	TGTGCCAGCTCAGGGGGCGGGGATGAGCAGTTCTTC	CASSGGGDEQFF
TRBD1	-	TRBV2	TRBJ1-5	TGTGCCAGCAGTGAATTAGGGACAGGGGTTGATCAGCCCCAGCATTTT	CASSELGTGVDQPQHF
-	-	TRBV4-1	TRBJ1-2	TGCGCCAGCAGCCAAGATCTGGGCAGGGATGGCTACACCTTC	CASSQDLGRDGYTF
TRBD2	-	TRBV10-2	TRBJ2-1	TGCGCCAGCAGTGAGTCAGACGGGGGGTACAATGAGCAGTTCTTC	CASSESDGGYNEQFF
TRBD1	-	TRBV19	TRBJ1-1	TGTGCCAGTAGTGAGTTGGACAGGGGATACACTGAAGCTTTCTTT	CASSELDRGYTEAFF
TRBD1	-	TRBV2	TRBJ2-2	TGTGCCAGCAGTGAAGCTCGGACAGGGTCCGGGGAGCTGTTTTTT	CASSEARTGSGELFF
TRBD1	-	TRBV19	TRBJ1-1	TGTGCCAGTAGTATAGGCCCGGGACAGGGGGCCCGAGATGCCGTGAACACTGAAGCTTTCTTT	CASSIGPGQGARDAVNTEAFF
-	-	TRBV15	TRBJ1-4	TGTGCCACCAGCAGAGAACGTCACGGAGTTAATGAAAAACTGTTTTTT	CATSRERHGVNEKLFF
TRBD2	few	TRBV30	TRBJ2-5	TGTGCCTGGAGTGTAATAGCGGGGGTTGAGACCCAGTACTTC	CAWSVIAGVETQYF
TRBD1	-	TRBV5-6	TRBJ2-2	TGTGCCAGCAGCTCGTTCCACCGGGACAGGGTCATCGGGGAGCTGTTTTTT	CASSSFHRDRVIGELFF
TRBD1	-	TRBV3-1/TRBV3-2	TRBJ2-7	TGTGCCAGCAGCCAGATGACAGGGGCCTACGAGCAGTACTTC	CASSQMTGAYEQYF
-	-	TRBV7-6	TRBJ1-3	TGTGCCAGCAGCTTACTTCTTGCTGGAAACACCATATATTTT	CASSLLLAGNTIYF
-	few	TRBV27	TRBJ2-1	TGTGCCAGCAGTAGCGCGGAAAGGTCCTCCTACAATGAGCAGTTCTTC	CASSSAERSSYNEQFF
TRBD2	-	TRBV5-1	TRBJ2-3	TGCGCCAGCAGCTTCGGCGGGGGGTCTGGAACAGATACGCAGTATTTT	CASSFGGGSGTDTQYF
-	-	TRBV20-1	TRBJ1-1	TGCAGTGCTAGTCCTAAGGGGGACGGAGCTTTCTTT	CSASPKGDGAFF
TRBD1	-	TRBV19	TRBJ1-2	TGTGCCAGTAGTCGAGACAGGGAGGTCGGCTACACCTTC	CASSRDREVGYTF
TRBD1	-	TRBV6-5	TRBJ1-2	TGTGCCAGCAGTTACAATACAGGGGATGGCTACACCTTC	CASSYNTGDGYTF
-	once	TRBV9	TRBJ1-5	TGTGCCAGCAGCGTAGGAGGAGGGACGCCCCAGCATTTT	CASSVGGGTPQHF
-	-	TRBV9	TRBJ1-1	TGTGCCAGCAGCGTCGGGCAGGGGACTACGAACACTGAAGCTTTCTTT	CASSVGQGTTNTEAFF
-	-	TRBV29-1	TRBJ1-6	TGCAGCGTTTGGACAGAGCCGTGCTCCTATAATTCACCCCTCCACTTT	CSVWTEPCSYNSPLHF
-	-	TRBV21-1	TRBJ1-5	TGTGCCAGCAGCAAAGGGGGAGAAGTGGATCAGCCCCAGCATTTT	CASSKGGEVDQPQHF
TRBD2	-	TRBV4-1	TRBJ2-1	TGCGCCAGCACGCGACTAGCGGGGGGCTACAATGAGCAGTTCTTC	CASTRLAGGYNEQFF